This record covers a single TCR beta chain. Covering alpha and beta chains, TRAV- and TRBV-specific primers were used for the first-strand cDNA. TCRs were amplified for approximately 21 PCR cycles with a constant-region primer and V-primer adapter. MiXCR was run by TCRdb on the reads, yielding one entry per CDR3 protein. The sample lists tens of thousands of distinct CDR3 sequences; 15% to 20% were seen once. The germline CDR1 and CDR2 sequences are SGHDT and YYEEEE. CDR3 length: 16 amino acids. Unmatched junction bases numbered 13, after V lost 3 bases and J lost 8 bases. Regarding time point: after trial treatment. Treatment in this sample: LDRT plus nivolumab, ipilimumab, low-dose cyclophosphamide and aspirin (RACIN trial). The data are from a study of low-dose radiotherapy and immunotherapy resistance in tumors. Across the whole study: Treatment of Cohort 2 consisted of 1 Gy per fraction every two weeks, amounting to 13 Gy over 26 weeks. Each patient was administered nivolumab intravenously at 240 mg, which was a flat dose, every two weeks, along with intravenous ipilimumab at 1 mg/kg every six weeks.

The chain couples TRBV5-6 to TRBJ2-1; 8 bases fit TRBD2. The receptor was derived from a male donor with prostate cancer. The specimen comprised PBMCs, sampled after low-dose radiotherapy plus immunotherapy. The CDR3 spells CASSSPVGRAIYEQFF. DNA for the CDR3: TGTGCCAGCAGCTCACCCGTCGGGAGGGCCATCTATGAGCAGTTCTTC.